The 16 T cell receptor beta chains in this list originate from one sample, sequenced in a study of cytomegalovirus exposure and HLA in healthy donors. A multiplex PCR was run with 60 Vbeta primers and 13 Jbeta primers. Only in-frame clones appear in the TCRdb table, and some are missing; sequencing was by immunoSEQ multiplex PCR. Here the sample spans 75,000 to 95,000 clones, roughly 78% being singletons. The sample was PBMCs. Receptors were obtained from a male donor in good health and CMV-seropositive.

The V call is TRBV19, the J call TRBJ2-7; 9 nucleotides align to TRBD1. This CDR3 has 12 amino acids. Germline trimming cut 10 bases from V and 2 bases from J; bases unmatched to any gene: 3. Germline V gives CDR1 LNHDA, CDR2 SQIVND (reference sequence). In DNA, the CDR3 is TGTGCCACCGGACAGGGGACCTACGAGCAGTACTTC. Its protein product is CATGQGTYEQYF.

This clone was counted only a few times. V and J are TRBV4-1 and TRBJ1-6, with a tentative D call TRBD1 (6 bases). Trimming removed 8 bases at V and 10 bases at J, with 15 bases between. The CDR3 spans 13 residues. Germline CDR1 is MGHRA and CDR2 is YSYEKL. The CDR3 sequence is CASGDTSRSPLHF. As DNA, the CDR3 is TGCGCCAGCGGGGACACTTCGCGCTCACCCCTCCACTTT.

The V gene is TRBV6-5, the J gene TRBJ2-5; 8 nucleotides line up with TRBD2. The DNA end is more similar to TRBJ2-7, so the J call may be wrong. The CDR3 has 14 amino acids. From germline, CDR1 is MNHEY and CDR2 SVGAGI. The CDR3 spells CATKRGSNSYEQYF. CDR3 DNA: TGTGCCACCAAGCGGGGGTCGAACTCCTACGAGCAGTACTTC.

On this clone: This CDR3 is also generated by other DNA sequences in the sample. The chain combines TRBV27 with TRBJ2-7, with 11 bases matching TRBD1. The ends lost 3 bases at V and 7 bases at J; junction bases unmatched: 2. Germline lookup yields CDR1 MNHEY and CDR2 SMNVEV (reference sequence). This CDR3 is 13 amino acids long. The CDR3 DNA follows: TGTGCCAGCAGTTTCGGACAGGGGGCGGAGCAGTACTTC. Residues: CASSFGQGAEQYF.

In this sample, this clone turned up a few times. V and J are TRBV28 and TRBJ2-2, with D possibly being TRBD1 (5 bases). Trimming stripped 5 bases from V and 0 bases from J, with 13 bases between. The CDR3 extends over 16 amino acids. The germline CDR1 and CDR2 sequences are MDHEN and SYDVKM. The CDR3 DNA reads as TGTGCCAGCAGTCCGTCTGGACAACCGAACACCGGGGAGCTGTTTTTT. This codes for CASSPSGQPNTGELFF.

The chain combines TRBV7-2 with TRBJ2-4; 8 nucleotides line up with TRBD1. V shed 1 base and J 9 bases; nucleotides not matched to a gene: 5. Germline CDR1 is SGHTA and CDR2 is FQGNSA. This CDR3 contains 14 residues. The CDR3 sequence is CASSLGQGTGIQYF. The CDR3 DNA follows: TGTGCCAGCAGCTTAGGACAGGGGACCGGCATTCAGTACTTC.

The J gene is TRBJ2-3, the V gene TRBV27; D might be TRBD2 (7 bases). Germline V lookup: CDR1 MNHEY, CDR2 SMNVEV (reference sequence). The length of the CDR3 is 16 residues. V lost 1 base to trimming and J lost 1 base, with 12 bases between them. CDR3 loop: CASSLYGEGGTDTQYF. CDR3 coding DNA: TGTGCCAGCAGTTTATATGGGGAGGGGGGCACAGATACGCAGTATTTT.

This clone was detected only once. V and J are TRBV5-1 and TRBJ2-2; D possibly corresponds to TRBD1 (6 bases). The CDR3 spans 15 residues. V was shortened by 0 bases and J by 7 bases, with 13 bases between the two germline ends. Germline loops: CDR1 SGHRS, CDR2 YFSETQ. The CDR3 nucleotides are TGCGCCAGCAGCTTGGAACAGGGTTCGGTCGGGGAGCTGTTTTTT. This gives the protein CASSLEQGSVGELFF.

This rearrangement joins TRBV5-5 to TRBJ1-5; 7 bases match TRBD1. The germline V gene has CDR1 SGHKS and CDR2 YYEKEE (reference sequence). This CDR3 contains 15 residues. V shed 2 bases and J 0 bases; nucleotides not matched to a gene: 2. CDR3 nucleotides: TGTGCCAGCAGCTTATGGACAGGTAGCAATCAGCCCCAGCATTTT. Translated: CASSLWTGSNQPQHF.

The chain employs TRBV5-6 and TRBJ2-1, with D possibly being TRBD2 (6 bases). V gave up 4 bases and J gave up 5 bases, with 10 bases separating them. CDR3 length: 13 amino acids. The germline V gene encodes CDR1 SGHDT and CDR2 YYEEEE. CDR3 region: CASSAGPHNEQFF. The CDR3 DNA is TGTGCCAGCAGCGCGGGACCCCACAATGAGCAGTTCTTC.

This chain links TRBV6-1 with TRBJ2-5; no firm D call. The J call may be faulty, since TRBJ2-7 better matches the DNA end. From germline, CDR1 is MNHNS and CDR2 SASEGT. The CDR3 spans 10 residues. The CDR3, as DNA: TGTGCCAGCAGTGGCTACGAGCAGTACTTC. Translating gives CASSGYEQYF.

The rearrangement joins TRBV5-1 to TRBJ1-1, with 7 bases lining up with TRBD1. The CDR3 covers 14 residues. V was clipped by 4 bases and J by 1 base; unmatched bases: 4. Germline assignment: CDR1 SGHRS and CDR2 YFSETQ. CDR3 loop: CASSAGTANTEAFF. CDR3 bases: TGCGCCAGCAGCGCCGGGACAGCGAACACTGAAGCTTTCTTT.

This clone was seen a single time. The chain recombines TRBV13 with TRBJ2-5; 7 bases map to TRBD2. V dropped 5 bases and J dropped 3; count of bases not matched to a gene: 12. This CDR3 contains 16 residues. Germline V CDR1 and CDR2: PRHDT, FYEKMQ (reference sequence). The CDR3, as DNA: TGTGCCAGCAGCCAAGAGCGGGGTCCTCAAAAAGAGACCCAGTACTTC. It codes for CASSQERGPQKETQYF.

This chain links TRBV2 with TRBJ2-2, with TRBD1 identical over 7 bases. The CDR3 covers 16 residues. V gave up 6 bases and J gave up 4 bases; unmatched junction bases: 11. From germline, CDR1 is SNHLY and CDR2 FYNNEI. Here the CDR3 reads CASRRGRSDRTGELFF. The CDR3 DNA reads TGTGCCAGCAGAAGGGGGCGATCAGATCGCACCGGGGAGCTGTTTTTT. Together with reference TRBV2 and TRBJ2-2, the CDR3 gives the full variable domain: EPEVTQTPSHQVTQMGQEVILRCVPISNHLYFYWYRQILGQKVEFLVSFYNNEISEKSEIFDDQFSVERPDGSNFTLKIRSTKLEDSAMYFCASRRGRSDRTGELFFGEGSRLTVL.

The gene calls are TRBV5-1 and TRBJ2-5; D unresolved. The CDR3 totals 14 residues. Between the trimmed V and J ends, which lost 1 base and 0 bases, there was a span of 7 bases. Germline CDR1 is SGHRS and CDR2 is YFSETQ. The CDR3 nucleotides read TGCGCCAGCAGCTTGCAACACCACCAAGAGACCCAGTACTTC. This translates into CASSLQHHQETQYF.

This chain joins TRBV4-1 and TRBJ1-2, with D tentatively TRBD1 (5 bases). The CDR3 is made up of 17 amino acids. From germline, CDR1 is MGHRA and CDR2 YSYEKL. V gave up 0 bases and J gave up 3 bases, with 17 bases separating them. The CDR3 DNA sequence: TGCGCCAGCAGCCAAGATGAGGAAGCGGGGCAGGACTATGGCTACACCTTC. It is translated as CASSQDEEAGQDYGYTF.